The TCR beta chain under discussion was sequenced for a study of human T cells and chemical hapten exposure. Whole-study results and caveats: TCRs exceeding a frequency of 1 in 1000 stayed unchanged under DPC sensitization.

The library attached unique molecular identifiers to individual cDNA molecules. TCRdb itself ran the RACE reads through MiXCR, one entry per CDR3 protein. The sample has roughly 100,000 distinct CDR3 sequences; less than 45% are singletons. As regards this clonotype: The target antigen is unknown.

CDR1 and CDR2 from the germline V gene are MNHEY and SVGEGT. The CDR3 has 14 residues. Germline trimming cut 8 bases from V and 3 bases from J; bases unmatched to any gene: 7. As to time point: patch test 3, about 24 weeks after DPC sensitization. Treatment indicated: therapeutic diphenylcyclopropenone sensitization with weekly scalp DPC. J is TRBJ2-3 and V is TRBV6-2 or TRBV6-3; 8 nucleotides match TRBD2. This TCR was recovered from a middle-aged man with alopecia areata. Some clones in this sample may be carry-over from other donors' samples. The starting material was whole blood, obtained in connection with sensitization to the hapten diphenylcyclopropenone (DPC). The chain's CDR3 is CASSRAGVTDTQYF. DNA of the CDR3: TGTGCCAGCTCGAGAGCGGGAGTGACAGATACGCAGTATTTT.